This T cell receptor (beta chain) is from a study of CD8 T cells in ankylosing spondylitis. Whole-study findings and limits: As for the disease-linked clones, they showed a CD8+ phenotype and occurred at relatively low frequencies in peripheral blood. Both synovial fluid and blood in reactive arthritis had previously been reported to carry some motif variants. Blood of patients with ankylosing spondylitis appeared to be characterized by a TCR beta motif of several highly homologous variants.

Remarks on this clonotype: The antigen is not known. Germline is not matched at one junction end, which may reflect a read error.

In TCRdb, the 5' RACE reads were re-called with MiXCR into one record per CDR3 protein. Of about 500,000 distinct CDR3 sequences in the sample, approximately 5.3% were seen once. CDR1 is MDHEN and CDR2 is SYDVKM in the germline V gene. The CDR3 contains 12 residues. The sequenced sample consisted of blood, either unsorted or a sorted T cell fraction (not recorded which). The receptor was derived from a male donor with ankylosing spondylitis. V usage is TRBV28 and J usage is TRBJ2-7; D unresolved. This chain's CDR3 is CASSLVWAEQHF. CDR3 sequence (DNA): TGTGCCAGCAGTTTGGTTTGGGCCGAGCAGCACTTC.